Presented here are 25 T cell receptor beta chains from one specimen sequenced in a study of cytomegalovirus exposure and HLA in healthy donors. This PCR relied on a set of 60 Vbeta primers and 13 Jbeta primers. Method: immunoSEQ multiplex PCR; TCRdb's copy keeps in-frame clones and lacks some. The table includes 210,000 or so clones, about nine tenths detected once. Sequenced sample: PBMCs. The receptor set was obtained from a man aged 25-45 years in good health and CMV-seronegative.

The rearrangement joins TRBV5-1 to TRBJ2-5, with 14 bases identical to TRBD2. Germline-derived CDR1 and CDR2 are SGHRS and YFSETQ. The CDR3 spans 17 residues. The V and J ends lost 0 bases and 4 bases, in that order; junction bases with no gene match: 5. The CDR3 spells CASSLAGTSGSRETQYF. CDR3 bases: TGCGCCAGCAGCTTGGCCGGGACTAGCGGGAGTCGAGAGACCCAGTACTTC.

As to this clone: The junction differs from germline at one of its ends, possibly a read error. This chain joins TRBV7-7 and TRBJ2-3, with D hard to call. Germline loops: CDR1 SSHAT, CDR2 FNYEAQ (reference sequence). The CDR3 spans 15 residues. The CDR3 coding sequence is TGTGCTAGCAGCTTAGTAGCAGCTAGCACAGATACGCAGTATTTT. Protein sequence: CASSLVAASTDTQYF.

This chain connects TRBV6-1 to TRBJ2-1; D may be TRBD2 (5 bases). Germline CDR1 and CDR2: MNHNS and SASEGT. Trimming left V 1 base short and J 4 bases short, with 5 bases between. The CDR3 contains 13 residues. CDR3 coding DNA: TGTGCCAGCAGTGAAGGAGGGTACAATGAGCAGTTCTTC. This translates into CASSEGGYNEQFF.

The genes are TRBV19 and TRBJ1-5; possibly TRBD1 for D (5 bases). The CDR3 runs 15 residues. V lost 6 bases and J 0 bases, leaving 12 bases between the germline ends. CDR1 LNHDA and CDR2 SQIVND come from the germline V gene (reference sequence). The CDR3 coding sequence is TGTGCCAGTAGGCTGACAGACAATAGCAATCAGCCCCAGCATTTT. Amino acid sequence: CASRLTDNSNQPQHF.

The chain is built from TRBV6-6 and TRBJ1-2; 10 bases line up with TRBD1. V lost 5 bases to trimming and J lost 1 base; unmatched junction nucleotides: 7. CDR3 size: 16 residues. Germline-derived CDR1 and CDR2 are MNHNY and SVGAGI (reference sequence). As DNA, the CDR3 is TGTGCCAGCAGTAGACTGGGGACAGGGGTTAACTATGGCTACACCTTC. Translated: CASSRLGTGVNYGYTF.

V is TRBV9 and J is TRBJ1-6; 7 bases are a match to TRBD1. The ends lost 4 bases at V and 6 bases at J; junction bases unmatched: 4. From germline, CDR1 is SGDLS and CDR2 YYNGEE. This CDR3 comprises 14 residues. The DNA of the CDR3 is TGTGCCAGCAGCCGACAGGGATCTAATTCACCCCTCCACTTT. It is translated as CASSRQGSNSPLHF. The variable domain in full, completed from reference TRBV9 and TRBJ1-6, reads DSGVTQTPKHLITATGQRVTLRCSPRSGDLSVYWYQQSLDQGLQFLIQYYNGEERAKGNILERFSAQQFPDLHSELNLSSLELGDSALYFCASSRQGSNSPLHFGNGTRLTVT.

In DNA form, the CDR3 reads TGTGCCAGCTCACCAGTAGGTCGGGGCACTGAAGCTTTCTTT. Its translation: CASSPVGRGTEAFF. The V call is TRBV18, the J call TRBJ1-1; D ambiguous. In germline, CDR1 is KGHSH, CDR2 LQKENI. Trimming pared 2 bases from V and 4 bases from J, leaving 11 bases between. The CDR3 contains 14 residues.

CDR3 region: CASSSSGGLRETQYF. The CDR3 DNA reads TGTGCCAGCAGTAGTAGCGGGGGGCTTCGAGAGACCCAGTACTTC. The V and J genes are TRBV2 and TRBJ2-5, with 10 bases matching TRBD2. The CDR3 sequence is 15 residues long. Germline V gives CDR1 SNHLY, CDR2 FYNNEI. Losses at the gene ends were 5 bases for V and 4 bases for J; bases not matched to a gene: 7.

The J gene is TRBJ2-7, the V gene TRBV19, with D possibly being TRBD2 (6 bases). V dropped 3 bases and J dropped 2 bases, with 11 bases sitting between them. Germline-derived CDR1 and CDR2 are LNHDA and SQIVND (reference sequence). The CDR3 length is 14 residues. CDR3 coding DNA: TGTGCCAGTAGTATGGGGGGAGACACCTACGAGCAGTACTTC. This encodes CASSMGGDTYEQYF.

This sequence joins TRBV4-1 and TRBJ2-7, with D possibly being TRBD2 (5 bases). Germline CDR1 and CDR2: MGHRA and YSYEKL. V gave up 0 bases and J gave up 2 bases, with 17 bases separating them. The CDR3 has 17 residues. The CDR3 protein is CASSQDSTVLRAYEQYF. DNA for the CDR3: TGCGCCAGCAGCCAAGATTCCACGGTGCTGCGGGCCTACGAGCAGTACTTC.

CDR3 bases: TGCAGCGTTGTTGTCGGGGGGCAATCCAATCAGCCCCAGCATTTT. It codes for CSVVVGGQSNQPQHF. The V and J genes are TRBV29-1 and TRBJ1-5; weak D call: TRBD1 (6 bases). The CDR3 is 15 amino acids. With 4 bases removed from V and 3 bases from J, the gap between germline ends came to 16 bases. Germline V gives CDR1 SQVTM, CDR2 ANQGSEA.

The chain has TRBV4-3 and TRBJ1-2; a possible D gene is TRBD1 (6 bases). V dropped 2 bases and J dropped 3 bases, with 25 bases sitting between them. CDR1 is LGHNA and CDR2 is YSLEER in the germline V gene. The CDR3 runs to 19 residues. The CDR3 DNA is TGCGCCAGCAGCCAACTACTGGAGGACAGCCCAATTCGGTACTATGGCTACACCTTC. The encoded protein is CASSQLLEDSPIRYYGYTF.

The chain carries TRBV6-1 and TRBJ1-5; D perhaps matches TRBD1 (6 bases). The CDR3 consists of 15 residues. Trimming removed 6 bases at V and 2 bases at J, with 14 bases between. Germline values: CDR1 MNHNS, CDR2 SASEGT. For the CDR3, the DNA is TGTGCCAGCAGACACAGGGCCTCCGGCAATCAGCCCCAGCATTTT. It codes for CASRHRASGNQPQHF.

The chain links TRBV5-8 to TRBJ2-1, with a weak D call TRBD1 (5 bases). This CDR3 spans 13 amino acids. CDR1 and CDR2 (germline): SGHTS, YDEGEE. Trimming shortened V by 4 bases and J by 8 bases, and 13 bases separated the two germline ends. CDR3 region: CASSRPDSDEQFF. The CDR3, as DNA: TGTGCCAGCAGCCGACCCGACAGCGATGAGCAGTTCTTC.

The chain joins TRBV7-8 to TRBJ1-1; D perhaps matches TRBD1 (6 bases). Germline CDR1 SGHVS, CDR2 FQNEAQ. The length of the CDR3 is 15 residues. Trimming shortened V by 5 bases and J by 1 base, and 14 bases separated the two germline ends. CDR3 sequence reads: CASSPTGQTNTEAFF. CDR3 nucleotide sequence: TGTGCCAGCAGCCCTACGGGACAAACGAACACTGAAGCTTTCTTT.

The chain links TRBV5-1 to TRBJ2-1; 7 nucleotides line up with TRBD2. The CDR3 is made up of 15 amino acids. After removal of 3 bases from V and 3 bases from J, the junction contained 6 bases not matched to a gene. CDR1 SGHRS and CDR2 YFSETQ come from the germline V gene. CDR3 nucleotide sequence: TGCGCCAGCAGCTCTGGGACTACAAACTACAATGAGCAGTTCTTC. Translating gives CASSSGTTNYNEQFF.

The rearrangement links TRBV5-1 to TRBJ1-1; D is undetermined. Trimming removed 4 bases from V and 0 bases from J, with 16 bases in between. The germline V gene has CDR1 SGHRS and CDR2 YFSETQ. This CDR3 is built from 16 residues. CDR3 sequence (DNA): TGCGCCAGCAGCCGTCGTTCGGAGGGAGTGAACACTGAAGCTTTCTTT. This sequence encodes CASSRRSEGVNTEAFF.

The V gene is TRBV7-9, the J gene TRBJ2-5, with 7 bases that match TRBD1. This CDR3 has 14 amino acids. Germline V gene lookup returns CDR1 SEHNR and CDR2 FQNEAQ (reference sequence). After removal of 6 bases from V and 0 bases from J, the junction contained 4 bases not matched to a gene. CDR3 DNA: TGTGCCAGCAGTCCCACAGGGGACCAAGAGACCCAGTACTTC. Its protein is CASSPTGDQETQYF.

The CDR3 DNA is TGCGCCACCCTTGCGGGGGGCAATGAGCAGTTCTTC. This codes for CATLAGGNEQFF. This chain joins TRBV10-2 and TRBJ2-1; TRBD2 agrees at 8 bases. The CDR3 covers 12 residues. Germline values: CDR1 WSHSY, CDR2 SAAADI. Germline trimming cut 10 bases from V and 6 bases from J; bases unmatched to any gene: 5.

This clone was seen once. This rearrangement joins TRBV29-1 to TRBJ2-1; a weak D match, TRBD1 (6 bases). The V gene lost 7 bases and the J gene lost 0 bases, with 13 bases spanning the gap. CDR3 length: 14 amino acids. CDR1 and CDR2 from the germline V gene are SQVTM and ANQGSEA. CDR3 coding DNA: TGCAGCGCTGATGGACAGAGCTCCTACAATGAGCAGTTCTTC. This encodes CSADGQSSYNEQFF.

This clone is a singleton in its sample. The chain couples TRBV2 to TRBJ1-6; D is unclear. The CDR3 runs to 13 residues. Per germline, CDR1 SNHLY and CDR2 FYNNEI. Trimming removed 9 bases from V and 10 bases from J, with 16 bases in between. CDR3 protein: CASKTAANSPLHF. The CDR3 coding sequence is TGTGCCAGTAAGACTGCGGCTAACTCACCCCTCCACTTT.

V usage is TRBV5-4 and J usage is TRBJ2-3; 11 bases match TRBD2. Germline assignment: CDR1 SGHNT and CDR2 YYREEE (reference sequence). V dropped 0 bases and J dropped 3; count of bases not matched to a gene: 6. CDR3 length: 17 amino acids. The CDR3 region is CASSLVFSGGGTDTQYF. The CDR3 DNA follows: TGTGCCAGCAGCTTGGTCTTTAGCGGGGGGGGTACAGATACGCAGTATTTT.

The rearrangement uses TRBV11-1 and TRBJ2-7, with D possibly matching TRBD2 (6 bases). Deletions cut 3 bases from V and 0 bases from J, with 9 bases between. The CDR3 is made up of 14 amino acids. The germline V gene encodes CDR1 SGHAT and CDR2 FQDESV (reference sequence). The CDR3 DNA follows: TGTGCCAGCAGCTTTGGCGGGGACTCCTACGAGCAGTACTTC. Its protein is CASSFGGDSYEQYF.

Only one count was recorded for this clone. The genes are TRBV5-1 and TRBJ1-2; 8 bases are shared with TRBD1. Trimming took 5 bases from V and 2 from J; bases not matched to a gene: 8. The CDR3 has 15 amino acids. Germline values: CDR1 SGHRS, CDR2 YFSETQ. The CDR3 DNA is TGCGCCAGCAGGACTGGGACAGGTCGAAACTATGGCTACACCTTC. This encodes CASRTGTGRNYGYTF.

The CDR3 spells CASSAGTGGTGQPQHF. In DNA form, the CDR3 reads TGTGCCAGCAGTGCCGGGACAGGGGGCACCGGGCAGCCCCAGCATTTT. The chain is built from TRBV28 and TRBJ1-5, with 12 bases lining up with TRBD1. The CDR3 covers 16 residues. Germline CDR1 is MDHEN and CDR2 is SYDVKM. The junction had 9 bases not matched to a gene; V was cut back by 5 bases and J by 7 bases.